The 25 T cell receptor beta chains below come from one sample, sequenced in a study of T cells in Graves' hyperthyroidism and ophthalmopathy. RNA transcripts yielded amplified TCR beta CDR3 regions. The TCR CDR3 first-round RT-PCR relied on the HTBI primer set. TCRdb ran MiXCR on the multiplex PCR reads and lists one entry per CDR3 protein. Here the sample spans approximately 620,000 distinct CDR3 sequences, about 15% being singletons. The specimen sequenced was blood. The receptors shown here come from a woman aged 25 to 39 with Graves' hyperthyroidism that later progressed to Graves' ophthalmopathy.

This sequence joins TRBV6-1 and TRBJ1-2; weak D call: TRBD1 (6 bases). The germline gives CDR1 MNHNS, CDR2 SASEGT. V lost 5 bases to trimming and J lost 6 bases, with 16 bases between them. This CDR3 region has 14 residues. The CDR3 spells CASSLGQPDDGYTF. CDR3 DNA: TGTGCCAGCAGTTTAGGACAGCCAGATGATGGCTACACCTTC.

Ten or more counts support this clonotype. The gene calls are TRBV12-5 and TRBJ1-4; D uncertain. V was pared by 1 base and J by 8 bases, with 11 bases between. This CDR3 comprises 14 residues. Germline assignment: CDR1 LGHNT and CDR2 FRNRAP. Here the CDR3 DNA reads TGTGCTAGTGGTTTGGGCACAGTCCCAGAAAAACTGTTTTTT. It is translated as CASGLGTVPEKLFF.

This clonotype was seen many times. The V gene is TRBV12-3 or TRBV12-4, the J gene TRBJ2-5; no definite D call. This CDR3 region has 11 residues. The V end lost 6 bases, the J end lost 5 bases, and 7 bases lay between the germline ends. The CDR3 DNA follows: TGTGCCAGCAGACGCAGTGAGACCCAGTACTTC. It specifies CASRRSETQYF.

In this sample, this clonotype turned up many times. The rearrangement uses TRBV20-1 and TRBJ2-3; the match to TRBD2 covers 10 bases. Unmatched junction bases numbered 16, after V lost 1 base and J lost 6 bases. Germline-derived CDR1 and CDR2 are DFQATT and SNEGSKA (reference sequence). The CDR3 is 18 residues long. The CDR3 sequence is CSARGPLSGRALGDTQYF. The CDR3 DNA reads TGCAGTGCTAGAGGTCCCCTGAGCGGGAGGGCCTTGGGGGATACGCAGTATTTT.

As regards this clonotype: The conserved final phenylalanine or tryptophan is absent from the CDR3, which likely points to a read error. The chain is built from TRBV20-1 and TRBJ2-3; D remains ambiguous. Per germline, CDR1 DFQATT and CDR2 SNEGSKA (reference sequence). V was trimmed by 5 bases and J by 3 bases, leaving 15 bases between them. This CDR3 contains 14 residues. As DNA, the CDR3 is TGCAGTGCTCACAGTTTACGTTTAACAGATACGCAGTATCTT. Its protein product is CSAHSLRLTDTQYL.

This clonotype has at least ten counts. The gene calls are TRBV7-9 and TRBJ2-4, with a weak D call TRBD2 (6 bases). This CDR3 has 14 residues. The V gene lost 7 bases and the J gene lost 1 base, with 11 bases spanning the gap. Germline CDR1 is SEHNR and CDR2 is FQNEAQ (reference sequence). Here the CDR3 reads CASTQRGAKNIQYF. In nucleotides, the CDR3 is TGTGCCAGCACCCAACGGGGGGCCAAAAACATTCAGTACTTC.

This clonotype occurred a few times. The V gene is TRBV7-2, the J gene TRBJ1-5, with D unresolved. Germline assignment: CDR1 SGHTA and CDR2 FQGNSA. The ends were cut back, 3 bases at V and 5 bases at J, with 5 bases in the middle. There are 12 residues in the CDR3. The CDR3 loop reads CASSFLYQPQHF. As DNA, the CDR3 is TGTGCCAGCAGCTTCCTCTATCAGCCCCAGCATTTT.

This clonotype showed up many times. The gene calls are TRBV11-3 and TRBJ2-6, with no clear D. The CDR3 is made up of 16 amino acids. CDR1 and CDR2 from the germline V gene are SGHNT and YENEEA. The V and J ends lost 7 bases and 1 base respectively, with 14 bases between them. The CDR3 DNA reads as TGTGCCAGCATCGGACCCCCGAGTTCTGGGGCCAACGTCCTGACTTTC. It encodes CASIGPPSSGANVLTF.

In regard to this clonotype: It may be a read error: a sequence one base away is much more abundant. V usage is TRBV24-1 and J usage is TRBJ2-6; perhaps TRBD2 as D (6 bases). CDR1 is KGHDR and CDR2 is SFDVKD in the germline V gene. The CDR3 loop spans 13 amino acids. The DNA for the CDR3 is TGTGCCATCGGGGACTCTGGGGCCGACGTCCTGACTTTC. Its protein is CAIGDSGADVLTF.

This clonotype was detected ten times or more. This chain connects TRBV11-1 to TRBJ1-2, with 8 bases matching TRBD1. CDR1 and CDR2 (germline): SGHAT, FQDESV (reference sequence). The CDR3 extends over 16 amino acids. The J segment lost 7 bases and the V segment lost 3 bases, leaving 13 bases of the junction unmatched. The CDR3 nucleotides read TGTGCCAGCAGCTTTCACCGGACAGGGTGGGGCGCTGGCTACACCTTC. Translated: CASSFHRTGWGAGYTF.

This clonotype was seen only a few times. A read error may produce the germline difference seen at one junction end. The rearrangement uses TRBV13 and TRBJ2-2; a weak D match, TRBD2 (5 bases). This CDR3 spans 16 amino acids. Germline lookup yields CDR1 PRHDT and CDR2 FYEKMQ (reference sequence). CDR3 in DNA: TGTGCCAGCAGCTCAATACTAGATCTGGGCACCGGGGAGCTGGTTTTT. It encodes CASSSILDLGTGELVF.

As regards this clonotype: Since a much larger clone is just one base distant, this may be a read error. This chain uses TRBV12-3 or TRBV12-4 with TRBJ2-5, with no clear D. The length of the CDR3 is 13 residues. CDR3 coding DNA: TGTGTCAGCAGTTTCGGGCCGAAAGAGACCCAGTACTTC. Encoded protein: CVSSFGPKETQYF.

In this sample, this clonotype turned up a few times. The chain joins TRBV20-1 to TRBJ1-6; TRBD1 might be the D (5 bases). CDR3 length equals 14 residues. V was shortened by 1 base and J by 9 bases, with 13 bases between the two germline ends. Germline-derived CDR1 and CDR2 are DFQATT and SNEGSKA (reference sequence). CDR3 in amino acids: CSARGGTAGSPLHF. The CDR3 DNA follows: TGCAGTGCTAGAGGGGGGACGGCCGGTTCACCCCTCCACTTT.

Comments on this clonotype: The CDR3 does not close with the conserved phenylalanine or tryptophan, likely indicating a read error. The chain carries TRBV6-1 and TRBJ2-5; tentative D call: TRBD1 (5 bases). The CDR3 contains 15 residues. CDR1 MNHNS and CDR2 SASEGT come from the germline V gene. The germline V and J ends were trimmed by 4 bases and 0 bases, with 12 bases remaining between them. CDR3 sequence reads: CASSGPQGNQETQYS. The CDR3 DNA reads as TGTGCCAGCAGTGGGCCCCAGGGTAACCAAGAGACCCAGTACTCC.

The sample holds many counts of this clonotype. The rearrangement uses TRBV12-3 or TRBV12-4 and TRBJ1-2; a weak D match, TRBD1 (5 bases). This CDR3 is built from 16 residues. V was pared by 5 bases and J by 1 base, with 17 bases between. The CDR3, as DNA: TGTGCCAGCAGTCCCACCGGACTCAGGGTTAACTATGGCTACACCTTC. Its protein is CASSPTGLRVNYGYTF.

This clonotype was recorded at least ten times. The genes are TRBV7-3 and TRBJ2-2; a weak D match, TRBD2 (6 bases). Trimming cost V 3 bases and J 6 bases, with 14 bases left between them. Germline V gene sequence: CDR1 SGHTA, CDR2 FQGTGA. This CDR3 comprises 15 residues. The CDR3 DNA sequence: TGTGCCAGCAGCTTCACCGGGGGAGTGTCCGGGGAGCTGTTTTTT. This encodes CASSFTGGVSGELFF.

This clonotype was counted ten times or more. V usage is TRBV11-1 and J usage is TRBJ2-2; a possible D gene is TRBD1 (6 bases). Germline CDR1 and CDR2: SGHAT and FQDESV (reference sequence). CDR3 length: 16 residues. The germline V and J ends were trimmed by 4 bases and 6 bases, with 18 bases remaining between them. The CDR3 loop reads CASSSNRPGDPGELFF. The CDR3 DNA reads as TGTGCCAGCAGCTCGAACCGCCCAGGGGATCCCGGGGAGCTGTTTTTT.

Ten or more counts support this clonotype. The chain couples TRBV24-1 to TRBJ2-1, with 9 bases aligning to TRBD2. The CDR3 totals 18 residues. V shed 4 bases, J shed 5 bases, and the junction held 14 bases outside the gene matches. Germline-derived CDR1 and CDR2 are KGHDR and SFDVKD. This chain's CDR3 is CATSEREPGLAHDNEQFF. CDR3 coding DNA: TGTGCCACCAGTGAAAGAGAACCGGGACTAGCCCATGACAATGAGCAGTTCTTC.

Turning to this clonotype: This may come from a read error, since a much larger clone is one base off. The genes are TRBV11-2 and TRBJ2-2; either TRBD1 or TRBD2 may supply D (5 bases each). The V end lost 8 bases, the J end lost 6 bases, and 16 bases lay between the germline ends. The CDR3 totals 14 residues. Germline loops: CDR1 SGHAT, CDR2 FQNNGV. DNA of the CDR3: TGTGCCAGCGACCGCCCCGGGACCGCCGGGGAGCTGTTTTTT. Protein sequence: CASDRPGTAGELFF. Looking up the rest from reference TRBV11-2 and TRBJ2-2 gives the full variable domain: EAGVAQSPRYKIIEKRQSVAFWCNPISGHATLYWYQQILGQGPKLLIQFQNNGVVDDSQLPKDRFSAERLKGVDSTLKIQPAKLEDSAVYLCASDRPGTAGELFFGEGSRLTVL.

This clonotype was counted ten times or more. The chain carries TRBV6-1 and TRBJ2-6, with D possibly TRBD1 on 6 matching bases. The germline V and J ends were trimmed by 6 bases and 1 base, with 7 bases remaining between them. Germline CDR1 MNHNS, CDR2 SASEGT. The CDR3 spans 14 residues. DNA for the CDR3: TGTGCCAGCAGGGACAGTTCTGGGGCCAACGTCCTGACTTTC. It encodes CASRDSSGANVLTF.

This clonotype showed up many times. The J gene is TRBJ1-4, the V gene TRBV11-2, with D unresolved. Germline CDR1 and CDR2: SGHAT and FQNNGV. V lost 1 base, J lost 7 bases, and 13 bases lay in between. The CDR3 has 15 residues. The CDR3 loop reads CASSLGLAGSEKLFF. For the CDR3, the DNA is TGTGCCAGCAGCTTAGGTCTCGCGGGGAGTGAAAAACTGTTTTTT. The full variable domain, its missing parts supplied by reference TRBV11-2 and TRBJ1-4, is EAGVAQSPRYKIIEKRQSVAFWCNPISGHATLYWYQQILGQGPKLLIQFQNNGVVDDSQLPKDRFSAERLKGVDSTLKIQPAKLEDSAVYLCASSLGLAGSEKLFFGSGTQLSVL.

This clonotype occurred a few times. This chain uses TRBV28 with TRBJ2-1; D might be TRBD1 or TRBD2, each matching 5 bases. This CDR3 has 15 residues. The V end was cut by 4 bases, the J end by 1 base, with 11 bases between. CDR1 is MDHEN and CDR2 is SYDVKM in the germline V gene. CDR3: CASSSWGKSYNEQFF. CDR3 in DNA: TGTGCCAGCAGTTCATGGGGGAAGTCCTACAATGAGCAGTTCTTC.

A few counts support this clonotype. The chain links TRBV28 to TRBJ2-7; D is uncertain. Germline CDR1 reads MDHEN; CDR2 reads SYDVKM. V lost 7 bases and J 2 bases, leaving 18 bases between the germline ends. The CDR3 contains 15 residues. The CDR3 reads CASTLSPSPPYEQYF. CDR3 in DNA: TGTGCCAGCACCTTAAGTCCCAGTCCCCCCTACGAGCAGTACTTC.

This clonotype came up a few times. The CDR3 sequence: CASGLGAGGFNEQFF. The CDR3 nucleotides read TGTGCTAGTGGTTTGGGCGCGGGAGGATTTAATGAGCAGTTCTTC. The rearrangement uses TRBV12-5 and TRBJ2-1, with 8 bases aligning to TRBD2. Germline CDR1 reads LGHNT; CDR2 reads FRNRAP. This CDR3 has 15 amino acids. With V trimmed by 1 base and J by 7 bases, 6 bases remained unmatched.

There are many counts of this clonotype. The chain is built from TRBV7-8 and TRBJ1-1; D may be TRBD1 (5 bases). Per the germline V gene, CDR1 is SGHVS and CDR2 is FQNEAQ. V was pared by 4 bases and J by 6 bases, with 15 bases between. The CDR3 has 14 amino acids. The CDR3 loop reads CASSSGLGRAEAFF. The CDR3 nucleotides are TGTGCCAGCAGCTCCGGCTTGGGGCGGGCTGAAGCTTTCTTT. The variable domain in full, with the rest retrieved from reference TRBV7-8 and TRBJ1-1, is GAGVSQSPRYKVAKRGQDVALRCDPISGHVSLFWYQQALGQGPEFLTYFQNEAQLDKSGLPSDRFFAERPEGSVSTLKIQRTQQEDSAVYLCASSSGLGRAEAFFGQGTRLTVV.